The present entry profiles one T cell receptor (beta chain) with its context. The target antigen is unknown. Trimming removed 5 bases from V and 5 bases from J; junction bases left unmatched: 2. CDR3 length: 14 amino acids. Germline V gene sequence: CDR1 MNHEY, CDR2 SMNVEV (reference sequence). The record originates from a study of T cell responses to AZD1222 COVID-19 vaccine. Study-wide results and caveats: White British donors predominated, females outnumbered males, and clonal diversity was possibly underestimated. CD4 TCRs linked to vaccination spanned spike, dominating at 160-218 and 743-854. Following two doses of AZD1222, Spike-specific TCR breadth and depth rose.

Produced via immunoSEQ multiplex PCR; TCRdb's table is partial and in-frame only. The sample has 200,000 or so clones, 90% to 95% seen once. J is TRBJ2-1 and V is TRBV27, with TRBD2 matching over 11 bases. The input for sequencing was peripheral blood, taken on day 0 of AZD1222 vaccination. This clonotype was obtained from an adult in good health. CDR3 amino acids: CASSRLAGNNEQFF. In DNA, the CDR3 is TGTGCCAGCAGTCGACTAGCGGGGAACAATGAGCAGTTCTTC.